The clone carrying this T cell receptor (beta chain) showed up just once. The antigen remains undetermined. Sampling of blood occurred at baseline, cycle 4 day 1, and cycle 7 day 1. The sample originates from a study of OX40 agonist ivuxolimab in advanced cancers. At the level of the study: Among those enrolled, mean age was around 55 years (range roughly 20 to 79) and 82.7% were male. Eligibility rules accepted prior anti-PD-1, anti-PD-L1 or anti-CTLA-4 therapy, and 35% to 40% had some. Study-wide results and limits: There were also nonresponders showing low normalized T-cell clonal expansion.

The assay was immunoSEQ multiplex PCR, and TCRdb's table has in-frame clones only and misses some. Counted here are roughly 72,000 clones, 81% occurring once; the ten biggest clones make up 5%. The CDR3 extends over 14 amino acids. V dropped 2 bases and J dropped 2 bases, with 8 bases sitting between them. The germline V gene encodes CDR1 SGHTA and CDR2 FQGNSA. The V and J genes are TRBV7-2 and TRBJ2-3; D is uncertain. The sequenced sample was CD4+ or CD8+ T cells sorted from blood, obtained in a trial of the OX40 agonist ivuxolimab. This sequence was found in an adult with an advanced solid tumor such as melanoma, head and neck, liver or kidney cancer. The CDR3 loop is CASSLLVSTDTQYF. CDR3 DNA sequence: TGTGCCAGCAGCTTACTCGTCTCCACAGATACGCAGTATTTT.